The 27 T cell receptor beta chains presented below share a single source sample, sequenced in a study of blood T cell repertoires in COVID-19 (dated by TCRdb to 2018 to 2020). Library creation used the immunoSEQ multiplex PCR assay. Entries here come from immuneACCESS through TCRdb and include only in-frame sequences with V and J called. Some clones fail to appear in such tables; in the studies checked, an unresolved V gene covers under half of the shortfall, and the cause of the remainder is unknown. This sample has hundreds of thousands of clones in its table, and about four fifths of those were observed once. Of the sample, over 7.5% is held by the ten largest clones. The sequenced sample was peripheral blood. The source of these receptors is a woman over 75 with acute or convalescent COVID-19.

The table lists this clone with a few counts. This sequence joins TRBV29-1 and TRBJ1-1, with 7 positions matching TRBD1. This CDR3 contains 16 residues. CDR1 is SQVTM and CDR2 is ANQGSEA in the germline V gene. Trimming at V came to 5 bases and at J to 5 bases, leaving 17 bases not matched to a gene. For the CDR3, the DNA is TGCAGCGTTCGGTTCAGGAAGGGGGCAAAGTGGACTGAAGCTTTCTTT. This translates into CSVRFRKGAKWTEAFF.

The chain couples TRBV2 to TRBJ1-5, with a possible D match to TRBD1 (5 bases). The CDR3 contains 13 residues. Trimming removed 8 bases at V and 4 bases at J, with 12 bases between. Germline CDR1 reads SNHLY; CDR2 reads FYNNEI. CDR3 residues: CASGGSENQPQHF. CDR3 DNA sequence: TGTGCCAGCGGGGGGTCCGAGAATCAGCCCCAGCATTTT.

The chain combines TRBV10-3 with TRBJ1-1, with D unclear. This CDR3 contains 14 residues. CDR1 and CDR2 (germline): ENHRY, SYGVKD. V lost 10 bases, J lost 2 bases, and 17 bases lay in between. The CDR3, as DNA: TGTGCCACCAGCGGAACCGGGTTCAACACTGAAGCTTTCTTT. It is translated as CATSGTGFNTEAFF.

V usage is TRBV6-5 and J usage is TRBJ2-7; D may be TRBD2 (5 bases). Trimming shortened V by 6 bases and J by 7 bases, and 19 bases separated the two germline ends. The CDR3 extends over 14 amino acids. CDR1 is MNHEY and CDR2 is SVGAGI in the germline V gene. The DNA for the CDR3 is TGTGCCAGCAGCCAGTTTGACACCTCGGGGGAGCAGTACTTC. Amino acid sequence: CASSQFDTSGEQYF.

This clone was picked up one time. This chain connects TRBV28 to TRBJ1-5, with a possible D match to TRBD1 (5 bases). The germline V gene encodes CDR1 MDHEN and CDR2 SYDVKM. V gave up 1 base and J gave up 3 bases, with 13 bases separating them. This CDR3 contains 16 residues. The CDR3 loop reads CASSLSIGVINQPQHF. CDR3 coding DNA: TGTGCCAGCAGTTTATCGATAGGGGTTATCAATCAGCCCCAGCATTTT.

The chain employs TRBV9 and TRBJ1-2, with 7 positions matching TRBD1. CDR1 is SGDLS and CDR2 is YYNGEE in the germline V gene. V was pared by 0 bases and J by 8 bases, with 7 bases of the junction left unmatched. This CDR3 comprises 14 residues. The CDR3 spells CASSVEGAILGYTF. The CDR3 DNA is TGTGCCAGCAGCGTAGAGGGGGCGATACTCGGCTACACCTTC.

The rearrangement uses TRBV11-2 and TRBJ2-7; D gene unclear. Trimming left V 1 base short and J 4 bases short, with 5 bases between. This CDR3 spans 12 amino acids. CDR1 and CDR2 from the germline V gene are SGHAT and FQNNGV. This CDR3 is CASSLATYEQYF. The DNA of the CDR3 is TGTGCCAGCAGCTTAGCTACTTACGAGCAGTACTTC.

The chain joins TRBV30 to TRBJ1-5; D perhaps matches TRBD1 (5 bases). The V and J ends lost 3 bases and 10 bases respectively, with 19 bases between them. Germline CDR1 and CDR2: GTSNPN and SVGIG (reference sequence). The CDR3 has 14 residues. The CDR3 spells CAWSADSLNSPQHF. In DNA form, the CDR3 reads TGTGCCTGGAGCGCCGACAGCCTCAACAGCCCCCAGCATTTT.

The chain uses TRBV4-2 and TRBJ2-3; TRBD2 matches at 9 bases. The CDR3 runs to 13 residues. J was trimmed by 13 bases and V by 1 base; bases with no gene match: 6. CDR1 is LGHNA, CDR2 YNFKEQ, per germline. The CDR3 loop is CASSQVRGGAEYF. In DNA form, the CDR3 reads TGTGCCAGCAGCCAAGTACGCGGGGGGGCGGAGTATTTT.

This chain connects TRBV5-1 to TRBJ2-3; 8 bases fit TRBD1. This CDR3 comprises 14 residues. Germline CDR1 is SGHRS and CDR2 is YFSETQ. The J segment lost 6 bases and the V segment lost 4 bases, leaving 7 bases of the junction unmatched. CDR3 coding DNA: TGCGCCAGCAGCATCGGGACAGGTACGGATACGCAGTATTTT. Residues: CASSIGTGTDTQYF.

CDR3 sequence reads: CASSLASVGAGTEAFF. The CDR3 region has the DNA TGTGCCAGCAGCTTAGCCTCGGTGGGGGCTGGGACTGAAGCTTTCTTT. This chain links TRBV11-2 with TRBJ1-1; the D gene is possibly TRBD1 (6 bases). The V end was cut by 1 base, the J end by 5 bases, with 17 bases between. CDR3 length equals 16 residues. Germline-derived CDR1 and CDR2 are SGHAT and FQNNGV.

The rearrangement uses TRBV5-1 and TRBJ1-5; D possibly corresponds to TRBD1 (6 bases). Germline loops: CDR1 SGHRS, CDR2 YFSETQ. Trimming took 10 bases from V and 1 from J, leaving 21 bases between them. The CDR3 runs 16 residues. This chain's CDR3 is CARRLGAGGSNQPQHF. Written as DNA, the CDR3 is TGCGCCCGCCGCTTGGGGGCGGGGGGGAGCAATCAGCCCCAGCATTTT.

This clone was recorded a few times. The chain couples TRBV3-1 (or the pseudogene TRBV3-2) to TRBJ2-3; 12 bases fit TRBD2. V dropped 4 bases and J dropped 4; count of bases not matched to a gene: 12. The CDR3 has 18 residues. The germline V gene has CDR1 LGHDT and CDR2 YNNKEL (reference sequence). The CDR3 DNA follows: TGTGCCAGCAGCCCCACTAGCGGGGGGAGATTGGGGTCAGATACGCAGTATTTT. This codes for CASSPTSGGRLGSDTQYF.

This rearrangement joins TRBV18 to TRBJ1-6; possibly TRBD1 for D (6 bases). The germline V and J ends were trimmed by 3 bases and 4 bases, with 10 bases remaining between them. Germline V gene sequence: CDR1 KGHSH, CDR2 LQKENI. The CDR3 consists of 15 residues. The CDR3: CASSPDSRYNSPLHF. The CDR3 DNA reads TGTGCCAGCTCACCGGACAGCAGGTATAATTCACCCCTCCACTTT.

The V call is TRBV6-5, the J call TRBJ1-5, with D hard to call. The CDR3 totals 14 residues. Trimming took 5 bases from V and 0 from J, leaving 8 bases between them. Germline-derived CDR1 and CDR2 are MNHEY and SVGAGI. The CDR3 loop is CASSRHSSNQPQHF. Written as DNA, the CDR3 is TGTGCCAGCAGTAGACATAGTAGCAATCAGCCCCAGCATTTT.

The chain combines TRBV18 with TRBJ1-1; 8 bases match TRBD1. The CDR3 sequence is 14 residues long. J lost 8 bases, V lost 3 bases, and 8 bases had no gene match. The germline V gene encodes CDR1 KGHSH and CDR2 LQKENI. The CDR3 sequence: CASSPTGERREAFF. CDR3 bases: TGTGCCAGCTCACCGACAGGGGAGAGAAGGGAAGCTTTCTTT.

The chain is built from TRBV12-5 and TRBJ2-2; possibly TRBD1 for D (5 bases). The CDR3 runs 14 residues. Germline CDR1 and CDR2: LGHNT and FRNRAP. Trimming left V 2 bases short and J 7 bases short, with 11 bases between. CDR3: CASGLSTGVGELFF. The CDR3 region has the DNA TGTGCTAGTGGTTTGTCCACAGGTGTCGGGGAGCTGTTTTTT. Variable domain in full (rest from reference TRBV12-5 and TRBJ2-2): DARVTQTPRHKVTEMGQEVTMRCQPILGHNTVFWYRQTMMQGLELLAYFRNRAPLDDSGMPKDRFSAEMPDATLATLKIQPSEPRDSAVYFCASGLSTGVGELFFGEGSRLTVL.

This clone has just one count. The DNA for the CDR3 is TGTGCCAGCAGGGAGAGCCAACAAGAGACCCAGTACTTC. Translation: CASRESQQETQYF. The chain couples TRBV28 to TRBJ2-5; the D is unclear. The germline V gene has CDR1 MDHEN and CDR2 SYDVKM. CDR3 length: 13 amino acids. Trimming pared 6 bases from V and 2 bases from J, leaving 10 bases between.

This rearrangement joins TRBV28 to TRBJ2-3, with D tentatively TRBD2 (5 bases). From germline, CDR1 is MDHEN and CDR2 SYDVKM. This CDR3 has 14 residues. Trimming cost V 2 bases and J 4 bases, with 10 bases left between them. The CDR3 DNA reads as TGTGCCAGCAGTTTAAATTCTAGCCCAGATACGCAGTATTTT. Its translation: CASSLNSSPDTQYF.

The chain couples TRBV5-1 to TRBJ2-3; D is unresolved. The ends were cut back, 2 bases at V and 0 bases at J, with 10 bases in the middle. This CDR3 is 15 amino acids long. CDR1 and CDR2 (germline): SGHRS, YFSETQ. The CDR3 sequence is CASSFSGTSTDTQYF. The CDR3 coding sequence is TGCGCCAGCAGCTTTTCAGGCACTAGCACAGATACGCAGTATTTT.

J is TRBJ2-7 and V is TRBV11-2; 8 bases line up with TRBD2. Germline lookup yields CDR1 SGHAT and CDR2 FQNNGV. J was trimmed by 2 bases and V by 3 bases; bases with no gene match: 3. The CDR3 has 14 amino acids. CDR3 DNA: TGTGCCAGCAGCTTTAGCGGGGACCCCTACGAGCAGTACTTC. Protein: CASSFSGDPYEQYF.

This sequence joins TRBV2 and TRBJ1-2; 9 nucleotides line up with TRBD1. This CDR3 is built from 15 residues. J gave up 0 bases and V 11 bases, and 10 bases lay outside the gene matches. Germline CDR1 and CDR2: SNHLY and FYNNEI. The CDR3, as DNA: TGTGCCGGAAGACAGGGGGTTTTAGCTAACTATGGCTACACCTTC. Encoded protein: CAGRQGVLANYGYTF.

V usage is TRBV19 and J usage is TRBJ1-1; D possibly corresponds to TRBD1 (5 bases). The V end was cut by 7 bases, the J end by 5 bases, with 23 bases between. The germline V gene encodes CDR1 LNHDA and CDR2 SQIVND (reference sequence). The CDR3 spans 16 residues. CDR3 amino acids: CASKIRGTLGSTEAFF. CDR3 DNA sequence: TGTGCCAGTAAAATCCGGGGGACTCTGGGATCTACTGAAGCTTTCTTT.

The chain links TRBV18 to TRBJ1-6, with 8 bases lining up with TRBD1. This CDR3 is built from 16 residues. Germline CDR1 is KGHSH and CDR2 is LQKENI. Trimming at V came to 3 bases and at J to 7 bases, leaving 8 bases not matched to a gene. CDR3 DNA: TGTGCCAGCTCACCCGGACAGGGCGGCGGGAATTCACCCCTCCACTTT. Its translation: CASSPGQGGGNSPLHF.

The chain links TRBV2 to TRBJ1-2; 10 bases agree with TRBD1. Germline V gene sequence: CDR1 SNHLY, CDR2 FYNNEI. Trimming cost V 3 bases and J 7 bases; bases outside gene matches: 5. This CDR3 has 14 amino acids. DNA of the CDR3: TGTGCCAGCAGTGATGGGGACAGGGGCGGTGGCTACACCTTC. Amino acid sequence: CASSDGDRGGGYTF.

Worth noting for this clone: This same CDR3 is encoded by further DNA sequences in the sample. The chain is built from TRBV5-1 and TRBJ1-3; D unclear. Trimming removed 0 bases at V and 0 bases at J, with 7 bases between. The germline gives CDR1 SGHRS, CDR2 YFSETQ. The CDR3 has 15 residues. In nucleotides, the CDR3 is TGCGCCAGCAGCTTGGCCGGGATCTCTGGAAACACCATATATTTT. It encodes CASSLAGISGNTIYF.

V is TRBV12-5 and J is TRBJ1-3, with TRBD1 identical over 7 bases. CDR3 size: 16 residues. Per the germline V gene, CDR1 is LGHNT and CDR2 is FRNRAP. V gave up 1 base and J gave up 3 bases; unmatched junction bases: 6. CDR3 amino acids: CASGLASGTVGNTIYF. DNA for the CDR3: TGTGCTAGTGGTTTGGCTTCCGGGACAGTTGGAAACACCATATATTTT.